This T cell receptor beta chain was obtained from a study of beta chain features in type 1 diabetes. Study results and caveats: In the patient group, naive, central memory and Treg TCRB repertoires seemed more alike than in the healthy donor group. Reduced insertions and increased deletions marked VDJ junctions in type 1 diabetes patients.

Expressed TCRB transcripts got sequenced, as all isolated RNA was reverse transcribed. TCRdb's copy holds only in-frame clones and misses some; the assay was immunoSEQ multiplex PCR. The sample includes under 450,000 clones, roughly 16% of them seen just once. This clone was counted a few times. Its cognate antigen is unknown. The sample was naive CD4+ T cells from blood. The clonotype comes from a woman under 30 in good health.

This chain's CDR3 is CASSQQGLSTDTQYF. Here the CDR3 DNA reads TGTGCCAGCAGCCAACAGGGCTTGAGCACAGATACGCAGTATTTT. The chain recombines TRBV7-9 with TRBJ2-3, with D possibly matching TRBD1 (6 bases). This CDR3 region has 15 residues. CDR1 and CDR2 from the germline V gene are SEHNR and FQNEAQ (reference sequence). V was clipped by 5 bases and J by 0 bases, with 12 bases between them.